Given below is one T cell receptor (beta chain) in context. Profiled with immunoSEQ multiplex PCR; TCRdb holds only in-frame clones, not every one. The sample yields 150,000 to 200,000 clones, 90% seen once. This sample is part of a study of blood T cell repertoires in COVID-19. The wider study: PBMCs, B-cell-depleted T cells, or T cells were the source of the cDNA or gDNA that made up the material.

This CDR3 is 17 amino acids long. Germline values: CDR1 SGHTA, CDR2 FQGNSA. Trimming at V came to 1 base and at J to 6 bases, leaving 11 bases not matched to a gene. Material: peripheral blood. The chain combines TRBV7-2 with TRBJ2-2, with TRBD2 matching over 7 bases. The origin of this receptor is a man between 50 and 59 years old with acute or convalescent COVID-19. The CDR3 bases are TGTGCCAGCAGCTTAGGGCATGGCGGGAGTGGTCCCGGGGAGCTGTTTTTT. It translates to CASSLGHGGSGPGELFF.